What follows is one T cell receptor beta chain and its context. Using immunoSEQ multiplex PCR, the repertoire was profiled, and TCRdb retains in-frame clones only, with some absent. This sample has about 54,000 clones, with around 90% found just once. The source of the sample is a study of T cell changes during pregnancy in multiple sclerosis. The V end lost 1 base, the J end lost 1 base, and 16 bases lay between the germline ends. Germline loops: CDR1 PRHDT, CDR2 FYEKMQ (reference sequence). CDR3 size: 17 residues. The sample was peripheral blood, taken after pregnancy. This TCR was sampled from a female donor in good health, enrolled as a control in a pregnancy study. The chain has TRBV13 and TRBJ1-1, with a weak D call TRBD1 (5 bases). CDR3: CASSLEGLTFGNTEAFF. In DNA, the CDR3 is TGTGCCAGCAGCTTAGAGGGACTAACATTCGGGAACACTGAAGCTTTCTTT.